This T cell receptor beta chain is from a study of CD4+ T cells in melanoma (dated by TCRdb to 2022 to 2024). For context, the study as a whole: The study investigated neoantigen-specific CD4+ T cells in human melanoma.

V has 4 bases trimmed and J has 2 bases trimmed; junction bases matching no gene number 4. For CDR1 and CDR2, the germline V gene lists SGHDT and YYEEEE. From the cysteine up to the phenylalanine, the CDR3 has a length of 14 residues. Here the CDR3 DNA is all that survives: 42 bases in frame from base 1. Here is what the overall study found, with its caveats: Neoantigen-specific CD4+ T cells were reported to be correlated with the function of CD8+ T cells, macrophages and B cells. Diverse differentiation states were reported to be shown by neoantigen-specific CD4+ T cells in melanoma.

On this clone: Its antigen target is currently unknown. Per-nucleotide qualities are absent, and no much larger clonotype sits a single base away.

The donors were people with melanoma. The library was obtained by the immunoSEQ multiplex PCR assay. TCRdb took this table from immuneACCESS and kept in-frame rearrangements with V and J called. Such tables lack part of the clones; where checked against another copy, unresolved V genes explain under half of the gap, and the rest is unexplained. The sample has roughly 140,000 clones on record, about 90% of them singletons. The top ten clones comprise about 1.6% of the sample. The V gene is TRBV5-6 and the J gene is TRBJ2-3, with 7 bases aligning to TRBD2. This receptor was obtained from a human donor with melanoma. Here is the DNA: TGTGCCAGCAGCCGGCGGGGGTTCACAGATACGCAGTATTTT. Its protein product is CASSRRGFTDTQYF.